This TCR beta chain emerged from a study of identical twins. General study findings and limits: Excess sharing between twins was weaker in beta out-of-frame sequences.

This clonotype occurred many times. Its antigen is currently unknown. Template switching introduced a universal primer site, and the cDNA bore unique molecular identifiers. TCRdb recomputed calls from the 5' RACE reads with MiXCR, one row per CDR3 protein. Of a few hundred thousand distinct CDR3 sequences listed, over 9% are singletons. The data were also submitted as part of a second study, on yellow fever vaccine responses in identical twins. From that paper: Twins' T cell vaccine responses reportedly looked partly convergent, partly personalized.

Source material: CD8+ T cells sorted from blood. The source is a woman aged 18-30 years in good health.

The CDR3 region is CASRTSGAANEQFF. In DNA, the CDR3 is TGTGCCAGCAGAACTAGCGGGGCCGCGAATGAGCAGTTCTTC. The chain carries TRBV6-2 or TRBV6-3 and TRBJ2-1, with 10 bases that match TRBD2. CDR1 MNHEY and CDR2 SVGEGT come from the germline V gene. Trimming at V came to 6 bases and at J to 7 bases, leaving 6 bases not matched to a gene. The CDR3 is 14 amino acids.